This TCR beta chain was identified during a study of blood T cell repertoires in COVID-19. TCRdb keeps only in-frame clones here, not all; method: immunoSEQ multiplex PCR. The data contain 150,000 to 200,000 clones, about 81% of them seen just once; the ten biggest clones take up roughly 9%. Trimming left V 0 bases short and J 5 bases short, with 9 bases between. This CDR3 comprises 14 residues. Per germline, CDR1 LGHDT and CDR2 YNNKEL (reference sequence). The V call is TRBV3-1 (or the pseudogene TRBV3-2), the J call TRBJ2-3; no reliable D call. The sequence came from a woman in her 70s with acute or convalescent COVID-19. Specimen: peripheral blood. CDR3 region: CASSQEALEDTQYF. CDR3 nucleotides: TGTGCCAGCAGCCAAGAAGCGCTGGAAGATACGCAGTATTTT.